This entry lists 3 T cell receptor beta chains sequenced from one sample in a study of CD8 T cells in Susac syndrome. After extraction with the RNeasy kit, about 0.5 to 1 ug of the RNA was reverse transcribed using random hexamers. TCRdb analysed the immunoSEQ multiplex PCR reads with MiXCR anew, one entry per CDR3 protein. In the table there are about 120,000 distinct CDR3 sequences, 94% of which are singletons. The sequenced sample consisted of CD4+ T cells from PBMCs. Receptors originate from a human donor in good health.

This chain joins TRBV5-1 and TRBJ2-1; the D gene is possibly TRBD2 (5 bases). Germline CDR1 and CDR2: SGHRS and YFSETQ. Trimming took off 2 bases at V and 4 bases at J, with 7 bases between the two ends. There are 13 residues in the CDR3. The chain's CDR3 is CASSFGDYNEQFF. The CDR3 DNA reads TGCGCCAGCAGCTTCGGGGATTACAATGAGCAGTTCTTC. Full variable domain (missing parts from reference TRBV5-1 and TRBJ2-1): KAGVTQTPRYLIKTRGQQVTLSCSPISGHRSVSWYQQTPGQGLQFLFEYFSETQRNKGNFPGRFSGRQFSNSRSEMNVSTLELGDSALYLCASSFGDYNEQFFGPGTRLTVL.

This rearrangement joins TRBV2 to TRBJ1-2; D is ambiguous. The V gene's germline CDR1 is SNHLY and CDR2 FYNNEI. Trimming took off 4 bases at V and 3 bases at J, with 9 bases between the two ends. There are 13 residues in the CDR3. The CDR3 is CASSASADYGYTF. In DNA form, the CDR3 reads TGTGCCAGCAGTGCATCAGCAGACTATGGCTACACCTTC. The whole variable domain, filled in from reference TRBV2 and TRBJ1-2, reads EPEVTQTPSHQVTQMGQEVILRCVPISNHLYFYWYRQILGQKVEFLVSFYNNEISEKSEIFDDQFSVERPDGSNFTLKIRSTKLEDSAMYFCASSASADYGYTFGSGTRLTVV.

The chain uses TRBV7-9 and TRBJ2-7, with 8 bases lining up with TRBD1. Germline V lookup: CDR1 SEHNR, CDR2 FQNEAQ (reference sequence). CDR3 length: 15 amino acids. V shed 5 bases and J 0 bases; nucleotides not matched to a gene: 6. CDR3 nucleotides: TGTGCCAGCAGCCTCGGACAGGGCCTCTCCTACGAGCAGTACTTC. Amino acid sequence: CASSLGQGLSYEQYF.